A single sample gave rise to the 9 T cell receptor beta chains below, sequenced in a study of blood T cell repertoires in COVID-19. Here immunoSEQ multiplex PCR was the method, and the copy in TCRdb shows in-frame clones only, minus some. The sample gives more than 100,000 clones, 65% to 85% of which show up once; about 17% is in the top ten. Input material: peripheral blood. The receptors shown here come from a woman of 80 years or more with acute or convalescent COVID-19.

The V gene is TRBV18, the J gene TRBJ1-3; D not certain. Trimming left V 5 bases short and J 0 bases short, with 5 bases between. The CDR3 is made up of 13 amino acids. The germline V gene encodes CDR1 KGHSH and CDR2 LQKENI. The CDR3 sequence: CASSASSGNTIYF. The CDR3 region has the DNA TGTGCCAGCTCAGCGAGCTCTGGAAACACCATATATTTT. The variable domain in full, with the rest retrieved from reference TRBV18 and TRBJ1-3, is NAGVMQNPRHLVRRRGQEARLRCSPMKGHSHVYWYRQLPEEGLKFMVYLQKENIIDESGMPKERFSAEFPKEGPSILRIQQVVRGDSAAYFCASSASSGNTIYFGEGSWLTVV.

Only one count was recorded for this clone. This chain connects TRBV12-5 to TRBJ2-7; 7 nucleotides line up with TRBD2. This CDR3 has 16 residues. V gave up 5 bases and J gave up 6 bases; unmatched junction bases: 16. The germline gives CDR1 LGHNT, CDR2 FRNRAP. The CDR3 region has the DNA TGTGCTAGTGGTCCTCGGGGACTGGGACCGGGGGGCGAGCAGTACTTC. It encodes CASGPRGLGPGGEQYF.

The chain employs TRBV6-2 or TRBV6-3 and TRBJ2-2; TRBD2 matches 9 bases. Germline CDR1 and CDR2: MNHEY and SVGEGT. The J segment lost 6 bases and the V segment lost 2 bases, leaving 10 bases of the junction unmatched. There are 17 residues in the CDR3. The CDR3 spells CASSYRALAGSAGELFF. CDR3 sequence (DNA): TGTGCCAGCAGTTACCGTGCGCTAGCGGGATCCGCCGGGGAGCTGTTTTTT.

The rearrangement joins TRBV28 to TRBJ2-7; TRBD1 matches 10 bases. V gave up 9 bases and J gave up 3 bases; unmatched junction bases: 8. This CDR3 spans 14 amino acids. Germline V gene sequence: CDR1 MDHEN, CDR2 SYDVKM. The CDR3 DNA reads TGTGCCAGTAAGACCGGGACAGGGGTCTACGAGCAGTACTTC. Encoded protein: CASKTGTGVYEQYF.

J is TRBJ1-2 and V is TRBV6-5; 8 nucleotides agree with TRBD1. With 11 bases clipped from V and 4 bases from J, the junction kept 9 bases outside the gene matches. CDR3 length equals 13 residues. From germline, CDR1 is MNHEY and CDR2 SVGAGI. Written as DNA, the CDR3 is TGTGCCTGCGGACAGGGCTCGATCTATGGCTACACCTTC. Amino acids: CACGQGSIYGYTF.

This chain joins TRBV5-1 and TRBJ2-1; D might be TRBD2 (5 bases). V was trimmed by 0 bases and J by 7 bases, leaving 8 bases between them. Per germline, CDR1 SGHRS and CDR2 YFSETQ. The CDR3 runs to 13 residues. The CDR3 sequence is CASSLVSGNEQFF. CDR3 sequence (DNA): TGCGCCAGCAGCTTGGTTTCGGGGAATGAGCAGTTCTTC.

This clone was counted a single time. The V gene is TRBV13, the J gene TRBJ2-1; D unresolved. The germline V gene encodes CDR1 PRHDT and CDR2 FYEKMQ (reference sequence). The CDR3 loop spans 14 amino acids. The V and J ends lost 0 bases and 8 bases respectively, with 11 bases between them. CDR3: CASSLGSREDEQFF. DNA for the CDR3: TGTGCCAGCAGCTTAGGATCTCGAGAGGATGAGCAGTTCTTC.

The chain employs TRBV7-8 and TRBJ2-5, with 15 bases identical to TRBD2. Per germline, CDR1 SGHVS and CDR2 FQNEAQ. The ends lost 4 bases at V and 4 bases at J; junction bases unmatched: 4. This CDR3 comprises 16 residues. The CDR3 loop reads CASSSKGLAGGETQYF. In nucleotides, the CDR3 is TGTGCCAGCAGCTCTAAGGGACTAGCGGGAGGAGAGACCCAGTACTTC.

The chain couples TRBV7-7 to TRBJ2-2, with D possibly matching TRBD2 (6 bases). Trimming removed 5 bases from V and 3 bases from J, with 16 bases in between. CDR1 is SSHAT and CDR2 is FNYEAQ in the germline V gene (reference sequence). The CDR3 spans 16 residues. The CDR3 region is CASSPRAGPDTGELFF. DNA of the CDR3: TGTGCCAGCAGCCCGAGAGCGGGCCCTGACACCGGGGAGCTGTTTTTT. Drawing the rest from reference TRBV7-7 and TRBJ2-2, the complete variable domain is GAGVSQSPRYKVTKRGQDVTLRCDPISSHATLYWYQQALGQGPEFLTYFNYEAQPDKSGLPSDRFSAERPEGSISTLTIQRTEQRDSAMYRCASSPRAGPDTGELFFGEGSRLTVL.